The 19 T cell receptor beta chains below come from one sample, sequenced in a study of a mutant IDH1 vaccine in newly diagnosed glioma. The antigens of these receptors remain unknown. Clones were sequenced by immunoSEQ multiplex PCR, and TCRdb holds only the in-frame ones, with some missing. The sample consists of about 66,000 clones, around 85% of them appearing once. Time point noted: week 11, during vaccination. Every vaccination contained 300 ug of the mutant IDH1 20-mer peptide and was paired with topical imiquimod. The sample consisted of PBMCs, taken from a glioma patient whose treatment included an IDH1 peptide vaccine. The source is a woman between 45 and 60 years old with glioma.

The chain joins TRBV29-1 to TRBJ1-2; 10 bases are shared with TRBD1. This CDR3 is built from 13 residues. Germline CDR1 and CDR2: SQVTM and ANQGSEA. Germline trimming cut 4 bases from V and 6 bases from J; bases unmatched to any gene: 5. Here the CDR3 DNA reads TGCAGCGTTGCGGACAGGGGGATGAATGGCTACACCTTC. It is translated as CSVADRGMNGYTF.

The rearrangement links TRBV4-1 to TRBJ2-5, with 7 nucleotides matching TRBD2. In germline, CDR1 is MGHRA, CDR2 YSYEKL. V dropped 3 bases and J dropped 5; count of bases not matched to a gene: 6. The CDR3 sequence is 14 residues long. CDR3 nucleotide sequence: TGCGCCAGCAGCCAGTCACTAGCGAGTGAGACCCAGTACTTC. Amino acids: CASSQSLASETQYF.

J is TRBJ1-4 and V is TRBV5-1, with 8 positions matching TRBD1. J lost 8 bases, V lost 3 bases, and 6 bases had no gene match. CDR1 and CDR2 from the germline V gene are SGHRS and YFSETQ. The CDR3 has 14 amino acids. CDR3 nucleotides: TGCGCCAGCAGCTATAACGGACAGGGAGAAAAACTGTTTTTT. This encodes CASSYNGQGEKLFF.

This clone has just one count. The chain employs TRBV7-8 and TRBJ1-6, with D tentatively TRBD1 (5 bases). The V end was cut by 1 base, the J end by 7 bases, with 11 bases between. The CDR3 sequence is 15 residues long. Germline CDR1 is SGHVS and CDR2 is FQNEAQ. Here the CDR3 reads CASSLVSGQNSPLHF. The CDR3 DNA reads as TGTGCCAGCAGCTTAGTTTCGGGGCAGAATTCACCCCTCCACTTT. Full variable domain (outside the CDR3, taken from reference TRBV7-8 and TRBJ1-6): GAGVSQSPRYKVAKRGQDVALRCDPISGHVSLFWYQQALGQGPEFLTYFQNEAQLDKSGLPSDRFFAERPEGSVSTLKIQRTQQEDSAVYLCASSLVSGQNSPLHFGNGTRLTVT.

The rearrangement uses TRBV29-1 and TRBJ2-2, with a weak D call TRBD1 (6 bases). CDR3 size: 17 residues. Trimming removed 3 bases from V and 0 bases from J, with 17 bases in between. From germline, CDR1 is SQVTM and CDR2 ANQGSEA. In nucleotides, the CDR3 is TGCAGCGTTGAGGACAGAGGACCGGATCCGAACACCGGGGAGCTGTTTTTT. Protein: CSVEDRGPDPNTGELFF.

V and J are TRBV29-1 and TRBJ2-3, with D possibly TRBD1 on 6 matching bases. CDR1 and CDR2 from the germline V gene are SQVTM and ANQGSEA. The V end was cut by 6 bases, the J end by 2 bases, with 12 bases between. The CDR3 sequence is 13 residues long. The CDR3 region has the DNA TGCAGCGTGAGCAGGGGCCCCACAGATACGCAGTATTTT. It encodes CSVSRGPTDTQYF.

This clone turned up a few times. The CDR3 region has the DNA TGTGCCAGCACCTCAATTGGGAGGGGGCAGGCCGAGCAGTACTTC. Protein: CASTSIGRGQAEQYF. This chain links TRBV7-9 with TRBJ2-7; D assignment may be TRBD1 or TRBD2 (7 bases each). CDR1 is SEHNR and CDR2 is FQNEAQ in the germline V gene (reference sequence). The CDR3 is made up of 15 amino acids. Trimming removed 7 bases from V and 6 bases from J, with 22 bases in between.

This clone has a single count. V gene TRBV6-5 combines with J gene TRBJ2-3; D gene uncertain. V lost 6 bases, J lost 0 bases, and 10 bases lay in between. The germline gives CDR1 MNHEY, CDR2 SVGAGI. The CDR3 is made up of 14 amino acids. The CDR3 region is CASRAADSTDTQYF. The CDR3 DNA reads TGTGCCAGCAGGGCGGCGGACAGCACAGATACGCAGTATTTT.

This chain uses TRBV11-1 with TRBJ1-1; tentative D call: TRBD1 (6 bases). The V gene's germline CDR1 is SGHAT and CDR2 FQDESV (reference sequence). With 1 base removed from V and 3 bases from J, the gap between germline ends came to 21 bases. The CDR3 contains 18 residues. The CDR3 reads CASSLVGGRAPPDTEAFF. In DNA form, the CDR3 reads TGTGCCAGCAGCTTAGTGGGGGGCAGGGCTCCTCCCGACACTGAAGCTTTCTTT. Drawing the rest from reference TRBV11-1 and TRBJ1-1, the complete variable domain is EAEVAQSPRYKITEKSQAVAFWCDPISGHATLYWYRQILGQGPELLVQFQDESVVDDSQLPKDRFSAERLKGVDSTLKIQPAELGDSAMYLCASSLVGGRAPPDTEAFFGQGTRLTVV.

The chain recombines TRBV7-2 with TRBJ1-1; tentatively, D is TRBD1 (5 bases). Trimming took off 1 base at V and 5 bases at J, with 11 bases between the two ends. Germline values: CDR1 SGHTA, CDR2 FQGNSA. The CDR3 has 14 residues. The CDR3 coding sequence is TGTGCCAGCAGCTTAGACGGGGCGTCTACTGAAGCTTTCTTT. Translated, it gives CASSLDGASTEAFF.

The rearrangement joins TRBV14 to TRBJ2-3, with D hard to call. This CDR3 has 16 amino acids. V lost 1 base and J 2 bases, leaving 13 bases between the germline ends. The germline CDR1 and CDR2 sequences are SGHDN and FVKESK. The CDR3, as DNA: TGTGCCAGCAGCCAAGTGGTCGGCAGTCACACAGATACGCAGTATTTT. It is translated as CASSQVVGSHTDTQYF.

The rearrangement joins TRBV9 to TRBJ1-5; weak D call: TRBD1 (6 bases). Trimming took off 3 bases at V and 3 bases at J, with 10 bases between the two ends. The CDR3 is made up of 14 amino acids. CDR1 and CDR2 (germline): SGDLS, YYNGEE. CDR3 nucleotide sequence: TGTGCCAGCAGCGACAGGGTGGACAATCAGCCCCAGCATTTT. It encodes CASSDRVDNQPQHF.

This chain links TRBV5-6 with TRBJ1-1, with D unclear. V was shortened by 4 bases and J by 0 bases, with 16 bases between the two germline ends. Germline-derived CDR1 and CDR2 are SGHDT and YYEEEE. This CDR3 contains 16 residues. CDR3 region: CASSPRRASMNTEAFF. CDR3 bases: TGTGCCAGCAGCCCCCGACGGGCGTCCATGAACACTGAAGCTTTCTTT.

J is TRBJ1-5 and V is TRBV6-6, with TRBD1 identical over 8 bases. The CDR3 consists of 15 residues. CDR1 is MNHNY, CDR2 SVGAGI, per germline (reference sequence). Trimming cost V 5 bases and J 5 bases; bases outside gene matches: 8. The CDR3 coding sequence is TGTGCCAGCAGTCGCGGACAGGGTGGAGATCAGCCCCAGCATTTT. It codes for CASSRGQGGDQPQHF.

The rearrangement links TRBV27 to TRBJ2-7; the D call may be TRBD1 or TRBD2 (5 bases each). The CDR3 extends over 16 amino acids. Between the trimmed V and J ends, which lost 4 bases and 2 bases, there was a span of 18 bases. Germline CDR1 MNHEY, CDR2 SMNVEV (reference sequence). As DNA, the CDR3 is TGTGCCAGCAGTTCCTTAACGGGGCCGGGAACCTACGAGCAGTACTTC. The encoded protein is CASSSLTGPGTYEQYF.

The chain is built from TRBV30 and TRBJ1-2; 12 bases fit TRBD1. This CDR3 spans 17 amino acids. Germline loops: CDR1 GTSNPN, CDR2 SVGIG (reference sequence). Trimming took 7 bases from V and 0 from J; bases not matched to a gene: 12. CDR3 sequence reads: CASYPKGQGASNYGYTF. In DNA form, the CDR3 reads TGTGCCTCCTACCCAAAGGGACAGGGGGCGTCTAACTATGGCTACACCTTC.

The CDR3 region has the DNA TGTGCCAGCAGCCGAGCCGGCAGGATCTACGAGCAGTACTTC. As protein: CASSRAGRIYEQYF. The chain links TRBV7-2 to TRBJ2-7; no reliable D call. V gave up 5 bases and J gave up 3 bases, with 14 bases separating them. This CDR3 has 14 amino acids. Germline loops: CDR1 SGHTA, CDR2 FQGNSA. Drawing the rest from reference TRBV7-2 and TRBJ2-7, the complete variable domain is GAGVSQSPSNKVTEKGKDVELRCDPISGHTALYWYRQSLGQGLEFLIYFQGNSAPDKSGLPSDRFSAERTGGSVSTLTIQRTQQEDSAVYLCASSRAGRIYEQYFGPGTRLTVT.

The chain joins TRBV25-1 to TRBJ2-6; 12 nucleotides match TRBD1. Trimming at V came to 4 bases and at J to 3 bases, leaving 7 bases not matched to a gene. This CDR3 comprises 18 residues. Germline CDR1 MGHDK, CDR2 SYGVNS. This chain's CDR3 is CASSAEGQGAYGANVLTF. CDR3 sequence (DNA): TGTGCCAGCAGTGCCGAGGGACAGGGGGCTTATGGGGCCAACGTCCTGACTTTC.

The chain combines TRBV2 with TRBJ1-3; D remains ambiguous. The germline gives CDR1 SNHLY, CDR2 FYNNEI. This CDR3 comprises 14 residues. V shed 5 bases and J shed 0 bases, with 8 bases lying between them. The CDR3 here is CASSQETSGNTIYF. The CDR3 DNA reads TGTGCCAGCAGTCAGGAAACCTCTGGAAACACCATATATTTT.